This T cell receptor beta chain was documented in a study of blood T cells in healthy people across ages. The wider study: When template switching was applied, about one barcoded beta molecule was captured per two T cells.

Sample-barcoded 5' priming and a J-beta primer mix drove a second PCR of roughly 6 to 12 cycles. TCRdb redid the calling of the 5' RACE reads with MiXCR, one entry per CDR3 protein. The sample contains fewer than 2,000,000 distinct CDR3 sequences, 34% of which appear only once. The sample comprised blood. The sequence came from a woman in her 30s in good health.

The CDR3: CASSVDSSASTDTQYF. CDR3 DNA sequence: TGTGCCAGCAGCGTAGACTCTAGCGCTAGCACAGATACGCAGTATTTT. The V gene is TRBV9, the J gene TRBJ2-3, with D tentatively TRBD2 (6 bases). CDR1 and CDR2 (germline): SGDLS, YYNGEE. V was shortened by 0 bases and J by 0 bases, with 11 bases between the two germline ends. The CDR3 extends over 16 amino acids.